This T cell receptor beta chain was retrieved from a study of T cells in Graves' hyperthyroidism and ophthalmopathy. The overall study: It was at initial diagnosis, before any treatment, that peripheral blood was collected.

The table lists this clonotype with many counts. Clinical symptoms, serum thyroxine, TRAb, thyroid ultrasound and orbital computed tomography informed diagnoses. Initially, at the first diagnosis of hyperthyroidism and before any ophthalmopathy symptoms, blood was sampled. CDR3 length: 14 amino acids. V was clipped by 7 bases and J by 3 bases, with 15 bases between them. Germline CDR1 is SNHLY and CDR2 is FYNNEI. Using RNA transcripts as the source, TCR beta CDR3 regions were amplified. When the TCR CDR3 underwent first-round RT-PCR, the HTBI primer set was used. Via MiXCR, TCRdb re-called the multiplex PCR reads, giving one row per CDR3 protein. Of about 360,000 distinct CDR3 sequences listed, less than 20% are singletons.

This receptor was identified in a woman in her late teens or twenties with Graves' hyperthyroidism that later progressed to Graves' ophthalmopathy. This chain joins TRBV2 and TRBJ2-5, with D perhaps matching TRBD1 or TRBD2 (5 bases each). Sequenced sample: blood. This CDR3 reads CASILPEGKETQYF. The DNA of the CDR3 is TGTGCCAGCATACTTCCCGAGGGGAAAGAGACCCAGTACTTC.